The 14 T cell receptor beta chains listed next were all sequenced from one sample in a study of T cell responses to AZD1222 COVID-19 vaccine. Here immunoSEQ multiplex PCR was the method, and the copy in TCRdb shows in-frame clones only, minus some. The table includes 60,000 to 85,000 clones, roughly 87% detected once. The sample was peripheral blood, taken 28 days after the second AZD1222 dose. Receptors originate from an adult who received the AZD1222 COVID-19 vaccine.

The CDR3 bases are TGTGCCAGCTCACCAACTAGACAGGGAAGGAACTACGAGCAGTACTTC. Amino acid sequence: CASSPTRQGRNYEQYF. The chain uses TRBV18 and TRBJ2-7, with 7 bases matching TRBD1. V was clipped by 2 bases and J by 3 bases; unmatched bases: 10. CDR1 KGHSH and CDR2 LQKENI come from the germline V gene. The CDR3 length is 16 residues.

V and J are TRBV4-1 and TRBJ1-1; perhaps TRBD1 as D (5 bases). V was clipped by 1 base and J by 6 bases, with 12 bases between them. The CDR3 is 14 amino acids. Germline assignment: CDR1 MGHRA and CDR2 YSYEKL. The CDR3 here is CASSQGQGLPEAFF. The CDR3 coding sequence is TGCGCCAGCAGCCAAGGCCAGGGTTTACCTGAAGCTTTCTTT.

The CDR3 DNA reads as TGTGCCAGCAGCTTGGGACAGGTTAGCACAGATACGCAGTATTTT. Translated: CASSLGQVSTDTQYF. The chain has TRBV7-9 and TRBJ2-3; 8 bases align to TRBD1. The germline V gene has CDR1 SEHNR and CDR2 FQNEAQ (reference sequence). V trimming: 3 bases; J trimming: 0 bases; junction bases outside the gene matches: 2. CDR3 length equals 15 residues.

This clone was recorded once. The CDR3 DNA sequence: TGTGCCAGCAGCCAAGATCGGTGGGCGGGGGACGAGCAGTACTTC. Amino acid sequence: CASSQDRWAGDEQYF. The chain links TRBV14 to TRBJ2-7; 7 nucleotides match TRBD2. Germline V gives CDR1 SGHDN, CDR2 FVKESK. J lost 5 bases, V lost 0 bases, and 7 bases had no gene match. The CDR3 spans 15 residues.

This clone has just one count. V and J are TRBV5-1 and TRBJ1-1; D uncertain. CDR3 size: 14 residues. V gave up 4 bases and J gave up 11 bases, with 21 bases separating them. Germline V gives CDR1 SGHRS, CDR2 YFSETQ. Here the CDR3 DNA reads TGCGCCAGCAGCGACGGACGGACGACCCAGTTTGCTTTCTTT. This codes for CASSDGRTTQFAFF.

The chain employs TRBV14 and TRBJ1-1; no definite D call. V dropped 2 bases and J dropped 5 bases, with 12 bases sitting between them. CDR3 length equals 14 residues. Per the germline V gene, CDR1 is SGHDN and CDR2 is FVKESK. Written as DNA, the CDR3 is TGTGCCAGCAGCCAACAGATCGGCTTAACTGAAGCTTTCTTT. Encoded protein: CASSQQIGLTEAFF.

Within the sample, this clone is medium-sized (0.01 to 0.1%). This sequence joins TRBV5-1 and TRBJ2-3, with 9 bases fitting TRBD2. Per the germline V gene, CDR1 is SGHRS and CDR2 is YFSETQ. Trimming cost V 1 base and J 2 bases; bases outside gene matches: 5. The CDR3 contains 16 residues. DNA for the CDR3: TGCGCCAGCAGCTTGTGGGCTAGCGGGGCCACAGATACGCAGTATTTT. Amino acid sequence: CASSLWASGATDTQYF.

J is TRBJ2-1 and V is TRBV6-4; D is unresolved. The V and J ends lost 10 bases and 2 bases respectively, with 15 bases between them. The germline CDR1 and CDR2 sequences are MRHNA and SNTAGT. The CDR3 runs 14 residues. CDR3 residues: CATAIDGTYNEQFF. The CDR3 DNA reads TGTGCCACCGCAATTGACGGTACCTACAATGAGCAGTTCTTC.

The chain has TRBV7-9 and TRBJ2-1; no reliable D call. Per the germline V gene, CDR1 is SEHNR and CDR2 is FQNEAQ (reference sequence). This CDR3 has 13 amino acids. V dropped 1 base and J dropped 4 bases, with 5 bases sitting between them. The CDR3 is CASSLESYNEQFF. CDR3 nucleotides: TGTGCCAGCAGCTTAGAGAGTTACAATGAGCAGTTCTTC.

V usage is TRBV5-6 and J usage is TRBJ2-1; 7 bases map to TRBD2. The trim removed 4 bases at V and 1 base at J, leaving 8 bases unmatched. The CDR3 is 16 amino acids. The germline V gene has CDR1 SGHDT and CDR2 YYEEEE. The CDR3 loop reads CASSIRAGRSYNEQFF. In nucleotides, the CDR3 is TGTGCCAGCAGCATTAGAGCGGGGCGATCCTACAATGAGCAGTTCTTC.

The chain links TRBV19 to TRBJ1-1; D might be TRBD1 (6 bases). The germline CDR1 and CDR2 sequences are LNHDA and SQIVND (reference sequence). V was trimmed by 6 bases and J by 4 bases, leaving 15 bases between them. The CDR3 covers 14 residues. This CDR3 reads CASRGPGVRTEAFF. The CDR3 DNA sequence: TGTGCCAGTAGAGGCCCAGGGGTTCGCACTGAAGCTTTCTTT.

This chain connects TRBV6-4 to TRBJ1-2; TRBD1 might be the D (5 bases). Germline V CDR1 and CDR2: MRHNA, SNTAGT. V shed 5 bases and J shed 2 bases, with 9 bases lying between them. The CDR3 is made up of 13 amino acids. CDR3 residues: CASSQGQNYGYTF. For the CDR3, the DNA is TGTGCCAGCAGTCAGGGTCAGAACTATGGCTACACCTTC.

The chain links TRBV20-1 to TRBJ2-3, with D uncertain. V was shortened by 3 bases and J by 2 bases, with 9 bases between the two germline ends. CDR3 length: 13 amino acids. The germline V gene encodes CDR1 DFQATT and CDR2 SNEGSKA (reference sequence). CDR3 protein: CSASSGYTDTQYF. CDR3 nucleotides: TGCAGTGCTAGTTCTGGCTACACAGATACGCAGTATTTT.

This chain uses TRBV7-9 with TRBJ2-3; 9 nucleotides line up with TRBD1. In germline, CDR1 is SEHNR, CDR2 FQNEAQ (reference sequence). J was trimmed by 2 bases and V by 5 bases; bases with no gene match: 23. This CDR3 contains 21 residues. CDR3 sequence (DNA): TGTGCCAGCAGCACACAAGGGTCCGGGACAGGGAGCGCTACCCTCACAGATACGCAGTATTTT. This encodes CASSTQGSGTGSATLTDTQYF.